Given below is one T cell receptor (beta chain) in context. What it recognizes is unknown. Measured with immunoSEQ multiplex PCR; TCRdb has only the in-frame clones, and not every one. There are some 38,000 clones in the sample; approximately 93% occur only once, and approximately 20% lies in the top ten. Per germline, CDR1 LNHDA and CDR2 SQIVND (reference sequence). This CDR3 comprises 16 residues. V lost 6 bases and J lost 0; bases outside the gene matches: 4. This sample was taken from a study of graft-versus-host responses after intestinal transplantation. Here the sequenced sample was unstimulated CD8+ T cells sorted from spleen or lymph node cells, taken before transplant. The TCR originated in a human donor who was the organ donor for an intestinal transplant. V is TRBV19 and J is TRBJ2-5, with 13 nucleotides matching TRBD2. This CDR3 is CASSWTSGRHQETQYF. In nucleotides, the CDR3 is TGTGCCAGTAGCTGGACTAGCGGGAGACACCAAGAGACCCAGTACTTC.